This T cell receptor (beta chain) derives from a study of PD-1 blockade in classical Hodgkin lymphoma. A note on this clone: Its antigen is not known.

Study-wide points: As was reported, newly diagnosed patients showed lower baseline TCR diversity than healthy donors did. Whatever underlies the repertoire differences (possibly disease activity or prior therapy) remains undefined. After ASCT, patients who started nivolumab under 1 year later were excluded.

Every patient relapsed after autologous stem cell transplantation, and brentuximab vedotin exposure varied. TCRdb's copy holds only in-frame clones and misses some; the assay was immunoSEQ multiplex PCR. Of about 30,000 clones listed, roughly two thirds were seen once; the top ten hold approximately 16%. The CDR3 is 14 amino acids. V was shortened by 2 bases and J by 9 bases, with 14 bases between the two germline ends. Germline CDR1 reads KGHSH; CDR2 reads LQKENI. The rearrangement links TRBV18 to TRBJ1-5, with D unclear. This TCR was recovered from a human donor with classical Hodgkin lymphoma. Sequencing used peripheral blood mononuclear cells (PBMCs), obtained before the second cycle of nivolumab. In DNA form, the CDR3 reads TGTGCCAGCTCACCAAGGGCCAGCCCGGGGCCCCAGCATTTT. Amino acids: CASSPRASPGPQHF.